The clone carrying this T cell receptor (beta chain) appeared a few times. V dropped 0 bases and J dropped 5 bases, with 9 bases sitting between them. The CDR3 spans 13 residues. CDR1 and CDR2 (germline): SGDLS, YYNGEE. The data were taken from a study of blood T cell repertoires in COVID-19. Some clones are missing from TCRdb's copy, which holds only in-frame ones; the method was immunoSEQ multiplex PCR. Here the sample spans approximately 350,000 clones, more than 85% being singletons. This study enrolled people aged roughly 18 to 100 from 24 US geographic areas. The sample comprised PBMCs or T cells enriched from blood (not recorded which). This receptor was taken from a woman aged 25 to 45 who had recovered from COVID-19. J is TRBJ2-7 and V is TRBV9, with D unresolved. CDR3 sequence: CASSVGTDHEQYF. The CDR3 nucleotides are TGTGCCAGCAGCGTAGGTACAGACCACGAGCAGTACTTC.